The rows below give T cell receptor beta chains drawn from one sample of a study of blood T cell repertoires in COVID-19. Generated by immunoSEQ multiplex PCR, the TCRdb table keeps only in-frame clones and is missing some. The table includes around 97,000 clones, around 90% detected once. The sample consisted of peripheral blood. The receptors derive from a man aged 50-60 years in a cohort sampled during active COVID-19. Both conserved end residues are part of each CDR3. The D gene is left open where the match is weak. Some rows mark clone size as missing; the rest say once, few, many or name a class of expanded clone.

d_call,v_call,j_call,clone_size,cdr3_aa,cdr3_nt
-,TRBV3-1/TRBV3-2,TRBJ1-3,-,CASSPATGTSGNTIYF,TGTGCCAGCAGCCCTGCTACAGGGACCTCTGGAAACACCATATATTTT
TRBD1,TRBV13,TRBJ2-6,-,CASSKQGAGANVLTF,TGTGCCAGCAGCAAACAGGGGGCTGGGGCCAACGTCCTGACTTTC
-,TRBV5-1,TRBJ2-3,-,CASNGGASTDTQYF,TGCGCCAGCAACGGCGGGGCGAGCACAGATACGCAGTATTTT
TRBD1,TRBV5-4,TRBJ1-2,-,CASSLDRGGSNYGYTF,TGTGCCAGCAGCTTGGACAGGGGGGGGTCTAACTATGGCTACACCTTC
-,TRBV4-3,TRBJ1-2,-,CASSQGFQTGSTF,TGCGCCAGCAGCCAAGGTTTTCAGACGGGGTCTACCTTC
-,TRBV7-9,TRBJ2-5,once,CASSYSKPQETQYF,TGTGCCAGCAGCTACAGTAAGCCCCAGGAGACCCAGTACTTC
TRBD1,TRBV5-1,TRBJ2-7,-,CASSKQGEQYF,TGCGCCAGCAGTAAACAGGGGGAGCAGTACTTC
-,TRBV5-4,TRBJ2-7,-,CASSLERFEQYF,TGTGCCAGCAGCTTGGAGCGGTTCGAGCAGTACTTC
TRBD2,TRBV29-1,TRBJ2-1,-,CSVTSSGVLNEQFF,TGCAGCGTTACGTCTAGCGGGGTCCTAAATGAGCAGTTCTTC
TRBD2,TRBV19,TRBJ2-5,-,CASSGGVQETQYF,TGTGCCAGTAGCGGGGGGGTCCAAGAGACCCAGTACTTC
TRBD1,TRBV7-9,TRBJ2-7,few,CASSPESGKTGNYEQYF,TGTGCCAGCAGCCCCGAAAGTGGTAAGACAGGGAACTACGAGCAGTACTTC
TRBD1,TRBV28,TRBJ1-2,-,CASSSARARTGPYTF,TGTGCCAGCAGTTCCGCCCGTGCCCGGACAGGGCCCTACACCTTC
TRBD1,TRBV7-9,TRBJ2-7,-,CASSPGTGPREQYF,TGTGCCAGCAGCCCTGGGACAGGGCCGAGGGAGCAGTACTTC
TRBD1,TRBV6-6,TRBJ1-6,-,CAIRQGSNSPLHF,TGTGCCATCCGACAGGGTTCCAATTCACCCCTCCACTTT
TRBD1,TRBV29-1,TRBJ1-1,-,CSALRGQTNTEAFF,TGCAGCGCCCTCCGGGGACAGACAAACACTGAAGCTTTCTTT
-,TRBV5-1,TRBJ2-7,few,CASSAAGLYEQYF,TGCGCCAGCAGCGCGGCGGGCCTGTACGAGCAGTACTTC
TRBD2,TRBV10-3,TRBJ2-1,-,CAISRGLAGDNEQFF,TGTGCCATCTCCCGGGGACTAGCGGGGGATAATGAGCAGTTCTTC
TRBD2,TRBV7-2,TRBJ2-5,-,CASSSPGGFTAQYF,TGTGCCAGCAGCTCCCCGGGGGGGTTCACGGCCCAGTACTTC
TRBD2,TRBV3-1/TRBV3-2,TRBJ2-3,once,CASSLRGTSGDDTQYF,TGTGCCAGCAGCCTCCGAGGGACTAGCGGGGATGATACGCAGTATTTT
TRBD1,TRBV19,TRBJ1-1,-,CASSIGQGAGTEAFF,TGTGCCAGTAGTATTGGGCAGGGGGCAGGAACTGAAGCTTTCTTT
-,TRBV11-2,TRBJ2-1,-,CASSLEPRGNNEQFF,TGTGCCAGCAGCTTAGAACCCAGGGGCAACAATGAGCAGTTCTTC
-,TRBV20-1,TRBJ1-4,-,CSASRPNEKLFF,TGCAGTGCTAGTCGTCCTAATGAAAAACTGTTTTTT
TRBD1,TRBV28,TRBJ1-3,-,CASRDPGGSGNTIYF,TGTGCCAGCAGGGATCCAGGGGGCTCTGGAAACACCATATATTTT
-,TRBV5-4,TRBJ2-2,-,CASSLEAGADTGELFF,TGTGCCAGCAGCTTGGAGGCAGGGGCCGACACCGGGGAGCTGTTTTTT
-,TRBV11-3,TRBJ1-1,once,CASKGGRLNTEAFF,TGTGCCAGCAAGGGGGGGCGTCTGAACACTGAAGCTTTCTTT
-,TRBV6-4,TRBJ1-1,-,CASSALAARLNTEAFF,TGTGCCAGCAGTGCCCTGGCCGCGAGACTTAACACTGAAGCTTTCTTT
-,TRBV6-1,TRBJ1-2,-,CASSESRQGPLHF,TGTGCCAGCAGTGAATCCCGTCAGGGTCCATTACACTTC
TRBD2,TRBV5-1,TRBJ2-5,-,CASSLGLAGNQETQYF,TGCGCCAGCAGCTTGGGACTAGCGGGAAACCAAGAGACCCAGTACTTC
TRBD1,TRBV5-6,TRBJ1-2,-,CASSPEGTGYGYTF,TGTGCCAGCAGCCCGGAGGGGACAGGGTATGGCTACACCTTC
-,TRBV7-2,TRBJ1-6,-,CASSSNYNSPLHF,TGTGCCAGCAGCTCCAATTATAATTCACCCCTCCACTTT
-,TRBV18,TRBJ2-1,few,CASKPLTSHEQFF,TGTGCCAGTAAACCCCTTACTTCCCATGAGCAGTTCTTC
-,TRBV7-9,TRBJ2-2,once,CASSLEPTRSTGELFF,TGTGCCAGCAGCTTAGAGCCTACTAGATCCACCGGGGAGCTGTTTTTT
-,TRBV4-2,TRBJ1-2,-,CASSQDRSGVGGYGYTF,TGTGCCAGCAGCCAAGATCGGTCAGGGGTCGGTGGCTATGGCTACACCTTC
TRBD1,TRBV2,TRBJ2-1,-,CASSNHRGNEQFF,TGTGCCAGCAGCAACCACAGGGGAAATGAGCAGTTCTTC
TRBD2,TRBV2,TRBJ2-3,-,CASRGSGGSTDTQYF,TGTGCCAGCAGGGGAAGCGGGGGTAGCACAGATACGCAGTATTTT
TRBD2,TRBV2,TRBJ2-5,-,CASRGLAGFQETQYF,TGTGCCAGCAGGGGACTAGCGGGGTTCCAAGAGACCCAGTACTTC
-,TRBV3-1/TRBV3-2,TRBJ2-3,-,CASSQTTGRGTDTQYF,TGTGCCAGCAGCCAAACAACAGGCAGGGGCACAGATACGCAGTATTTT
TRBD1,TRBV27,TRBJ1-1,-,CASSPPTGGMYTEAFF,TGTGCCAGCAGTCCTCCGACAGGGGGCATGTACACTGAAGCTTTCTTT
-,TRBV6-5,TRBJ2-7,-,CASSPGPGAYEQYF,TGTGCCAGCAGTCCCGGGCCAGGGGCCTACGAGCAGTACTTC